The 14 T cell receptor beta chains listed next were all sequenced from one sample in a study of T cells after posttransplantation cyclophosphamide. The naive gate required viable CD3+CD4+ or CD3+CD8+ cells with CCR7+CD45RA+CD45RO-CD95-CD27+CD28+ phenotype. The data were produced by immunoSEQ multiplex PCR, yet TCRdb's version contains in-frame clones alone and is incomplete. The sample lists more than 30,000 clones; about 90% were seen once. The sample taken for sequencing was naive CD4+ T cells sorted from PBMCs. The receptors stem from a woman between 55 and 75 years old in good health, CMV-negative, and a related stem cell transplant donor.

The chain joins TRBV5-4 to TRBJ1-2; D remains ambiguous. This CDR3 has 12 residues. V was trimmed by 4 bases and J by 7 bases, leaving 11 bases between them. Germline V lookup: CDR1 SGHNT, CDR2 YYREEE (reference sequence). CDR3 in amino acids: CASSPGSGGYTF. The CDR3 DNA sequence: TGTGCCAGCAGCCCCGGGAGCGGTGGCTACACCTTC.

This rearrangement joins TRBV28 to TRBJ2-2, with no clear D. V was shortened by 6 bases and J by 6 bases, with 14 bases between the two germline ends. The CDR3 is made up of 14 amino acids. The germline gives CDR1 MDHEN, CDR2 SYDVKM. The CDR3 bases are TGTGCCAGCAGCCAAGCTTTGGGCGCCGGGGAGCTGTTTTTT. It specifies CASSQALGAGELFF.

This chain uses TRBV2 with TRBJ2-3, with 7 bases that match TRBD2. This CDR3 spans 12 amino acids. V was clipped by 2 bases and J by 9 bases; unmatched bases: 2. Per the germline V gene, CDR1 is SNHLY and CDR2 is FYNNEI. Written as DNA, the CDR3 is TGTGCCAGCAGTGAAAGCGGGGTGACGCAGTATTTT. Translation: CASSESGVTQYF.

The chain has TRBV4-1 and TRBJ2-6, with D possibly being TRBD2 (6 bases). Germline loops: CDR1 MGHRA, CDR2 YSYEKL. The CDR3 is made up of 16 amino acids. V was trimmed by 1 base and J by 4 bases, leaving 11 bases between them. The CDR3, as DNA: TGCGCCAGCAGCCAAGCGGGAGCCCCCGGGGCCAACGTCCTGACTTTC. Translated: CASSQAGAPGANVLTF.

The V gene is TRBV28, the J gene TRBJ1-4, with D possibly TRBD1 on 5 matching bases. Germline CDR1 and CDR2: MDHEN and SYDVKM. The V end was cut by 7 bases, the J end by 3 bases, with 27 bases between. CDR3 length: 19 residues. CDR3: CASTFVRDYWGAPNEKLFF. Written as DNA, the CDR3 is TGTGCCAGCACCTTCGTCAGGGATTACTGGGGTGCCCCTAATGAAAAACTGTTTTTT. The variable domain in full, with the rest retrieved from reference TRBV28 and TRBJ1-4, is DVKVTQSSRYLVKRTGEKVFLECVQDMDHENMFWYRQDPGLGLRLIYFSYDVKMKEKGDIPEGYSVSREKKERFSLILESASTNQTSMYLCASTFVRDYWGAPNEKLFFGSGTQLSVL.

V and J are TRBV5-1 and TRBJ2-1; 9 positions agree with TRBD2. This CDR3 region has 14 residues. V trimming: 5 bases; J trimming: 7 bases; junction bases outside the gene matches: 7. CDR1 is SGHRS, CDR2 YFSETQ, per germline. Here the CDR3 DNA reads TGCGCCAGCAGTGCTAGCGGGATAGGGAATGAGCAGTTCTTC. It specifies CASSASGIGNEQFF.

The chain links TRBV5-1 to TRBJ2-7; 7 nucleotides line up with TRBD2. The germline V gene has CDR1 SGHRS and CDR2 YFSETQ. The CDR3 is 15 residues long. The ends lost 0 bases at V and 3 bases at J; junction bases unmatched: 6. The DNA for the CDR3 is TGCGCCAGCAGCTTGGGAGTGGGGGGGGACTACGAGCAGTACTTC. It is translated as CASSLGVGGDYEQYF.

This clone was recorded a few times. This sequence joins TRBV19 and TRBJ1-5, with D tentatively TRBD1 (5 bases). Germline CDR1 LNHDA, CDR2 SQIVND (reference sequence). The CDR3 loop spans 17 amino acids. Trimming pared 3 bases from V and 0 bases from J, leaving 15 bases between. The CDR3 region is CASSMRGTAYSNQPQHF. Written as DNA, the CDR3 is TGTGCCAGTAGTATGCGCGGGACCGCGTATAGCAATCAGCCCCAGCATTTT.

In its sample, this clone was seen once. The CDR3 protein is CASSQAQGLGATEAFF. The CDR3 DNA is TGCGCCAGCAGCCAAGCACAAGGGTTGGGGGCGACTGAAGCTTTCTTT. The rearrangement links TRBV4-1 to TRBJ1-1, with D possibly being TRBD1 (6 bases). This CDR3 contains 16 residues. The V gene's germline CDR1 is MGHRA and CDR2 YSYEKL. V was cut by 1 base and J by 5 bases, with 17 bases left in between.

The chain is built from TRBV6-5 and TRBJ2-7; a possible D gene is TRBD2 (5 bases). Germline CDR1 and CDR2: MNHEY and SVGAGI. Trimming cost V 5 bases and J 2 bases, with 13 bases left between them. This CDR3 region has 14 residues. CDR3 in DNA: TGTGCCAGCAGTCCGGGGTCCAGAGCCTACGAGCAGTACTTC. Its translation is CASSPGSRAYEQYF.

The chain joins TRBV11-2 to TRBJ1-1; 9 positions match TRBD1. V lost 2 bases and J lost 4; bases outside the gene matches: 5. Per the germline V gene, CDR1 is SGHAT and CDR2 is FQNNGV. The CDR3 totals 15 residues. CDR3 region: CASSLMATGGTEAFF. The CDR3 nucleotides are TGTGCCAGCAGCTTAATGGCGACAGGGGGCACTGAAGCTTTCTTT.

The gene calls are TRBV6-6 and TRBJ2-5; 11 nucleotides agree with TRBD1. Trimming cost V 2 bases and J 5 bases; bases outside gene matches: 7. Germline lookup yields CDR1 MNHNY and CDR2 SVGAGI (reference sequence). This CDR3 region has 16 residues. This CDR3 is CASSYRTGGGWETQYF. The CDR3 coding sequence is TGTGCCAGCAGTTACCGGACAGGGGGCGGTTGGGAGACCCAGTACTTC.

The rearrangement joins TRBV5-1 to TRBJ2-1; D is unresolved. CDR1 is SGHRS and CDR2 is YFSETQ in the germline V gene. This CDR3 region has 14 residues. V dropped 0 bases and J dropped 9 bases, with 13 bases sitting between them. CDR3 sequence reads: CASSLESLNSEQFF. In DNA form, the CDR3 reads TGCGCCAGCAGCTTGGAATCTTTAAATTCTGAGCAGTTCTTC.

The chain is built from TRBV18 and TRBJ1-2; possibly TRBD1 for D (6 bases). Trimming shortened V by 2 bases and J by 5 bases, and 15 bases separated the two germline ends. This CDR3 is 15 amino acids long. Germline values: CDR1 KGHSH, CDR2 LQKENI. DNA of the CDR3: TGTGCCAGCTCACCAAGCCAGGGGAAAATTTATGGCTACACCTTC. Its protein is CASSPSQGKIYGYTF.